Described below is a single T cell receptor beta chain sequence and its context. Described time point: blood 4 weeks post-SBRT, at nephrectomy. The treatment was: 15 Gy SBRT to primary tumor, nephrectomy 4 weeks later. Radiation-treated patients gave blood at baseline, week 2 and week 4. This entry belongs to a study of radiation and T cells in renal cell carcinoma. V dropped 0 bases and J dropped 6; count of bases not matched to a gene: 4. The CDR3 is made up of 15 amino acids. Germline CDR1 reads SQVTM; CDR2 reads ANQGSEA. Profiled with immunoSEQ multiplex PCR; TCRdb holds only in-frame clones, not every one. The repertoire holds around 95,000 clones, with 75% to 85% as singletons.

The J gene is TRBJ2-1, the V gene TRBV29-1, with 11 bases fitting TRBD2. The sequencing used blood, collected from a patient whose treatment included radiotherapy and nephrectomy. The receptor was derived from a man between 60 and 75 years old with renal cell carcinoma. The CDR3 protein is CSVEDPSGRPNEQFF. For the CDR3, the DNA is TGCAGCGTTGAAGATCCTAGCGGGAGGCCCAATGAGCAGTTCTTC.